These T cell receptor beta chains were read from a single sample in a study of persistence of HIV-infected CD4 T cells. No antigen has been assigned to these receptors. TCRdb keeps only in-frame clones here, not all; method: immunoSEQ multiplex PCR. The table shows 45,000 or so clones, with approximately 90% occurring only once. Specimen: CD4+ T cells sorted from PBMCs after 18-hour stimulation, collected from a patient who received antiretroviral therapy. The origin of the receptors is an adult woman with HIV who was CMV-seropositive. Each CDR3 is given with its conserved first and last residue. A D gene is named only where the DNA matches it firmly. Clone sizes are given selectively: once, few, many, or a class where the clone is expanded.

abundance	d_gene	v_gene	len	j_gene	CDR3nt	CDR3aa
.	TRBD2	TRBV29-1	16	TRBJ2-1	TGCAGCGCCACACCCCCTCTAGCGGGAGTTAACAATGAGCAGTTCTTC	CSATPPLAGVNNEQFF
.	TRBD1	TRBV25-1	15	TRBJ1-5	TGTGCCAGCAGTGACGGGACAGGGGGACATCAGCCCCAGCATTTT	CASSDGTGGHQPQHF
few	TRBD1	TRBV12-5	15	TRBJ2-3	TGTGCTAGTGGTTTTGGCCAGGGGGCGGGAGATACGCAGTATTTT	CASGFGQGAGDTQYF
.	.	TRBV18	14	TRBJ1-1	TGTGCCAGCTCAATGACAGGTAGGAACACTGAAGCTTTCTTT	CASSMTGRNTEAFF
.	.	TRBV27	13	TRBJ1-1	TGTGCCAGCAGACCTCTCAGGGGCCCTGAAGCTTTCTTT	CASRPLRGPEAFF
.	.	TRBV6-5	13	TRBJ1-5	TGTGCCAGCAGTTCTGGCAGGGCGCAGCCCCAGCATTTT	CASSSGRAQPQHF
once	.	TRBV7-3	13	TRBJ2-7	TGTGCCAGCAGCCCAGCTAGTCCTGGCGAGCAGTACTTC	CASSPASPGEQYF
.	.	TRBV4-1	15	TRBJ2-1	TGCGCCAGCCAAACCGGGGCAGGGCCCTACAATGAGCAGTTCTTC	CASQTGAGPYNEQFF
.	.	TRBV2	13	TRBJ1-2	TGTGCCAGCAGTCCGGCCCCTAACTATGGCTACACCTTC	CASSPAPNYGYTF
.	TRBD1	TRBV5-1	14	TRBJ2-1	TGCGCCAGCAGACTAGGGACAGGGGGCCATGAGCAGTTCTTC	CASRLGTGGHEQFF
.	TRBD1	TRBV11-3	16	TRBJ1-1	TGTGCCAGCAGCTTAGGGGGGGACAGGTTGAACACTGAAGCTTTCTTT	CASSLGGDRLNTEAFF
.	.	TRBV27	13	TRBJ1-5	TGTGCCAGCAGCCGACAGGTCAATCAGCCCCAGCATTTT	CASSRQVNQPQHF
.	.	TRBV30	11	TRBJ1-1	TGCGTAGGGAGGGGCGACACTGAAGCTTTCTTT	CVGRGDTEAFF
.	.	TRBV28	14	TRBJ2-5	TGTGCCAGCAGTTTGATGGGCACACCACTGGCCCAGTACTTC	CASSLMGTPLAQYF
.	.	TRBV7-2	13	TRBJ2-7	TGTGCCAGCAGCTCCCACAGGGTCTACGAGCAGTACTTC	CASSSHRVYEQYF
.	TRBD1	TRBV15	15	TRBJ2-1	TGTGCCACCACCTCCCAAGGACAGGGTTACAATGAGCAGTTCTTC	CATTSQGQGYNEQFF
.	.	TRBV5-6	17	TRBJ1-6	TGTGCCAGCAGCCCCCCTCCGGGCTTTCCGGGCCTATCACCCCTCCACTTT	CASSPPPGFPGLSPLHF
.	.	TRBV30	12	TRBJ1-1	TGTGCCTGGAGGGGGGGTAACACTGAAGCTTTCTTT	CAWRGGNTEAFF
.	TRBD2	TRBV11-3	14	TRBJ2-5	TGTGCCAGCTCCCTCGCAGCGGGAGGAGAGACCCAGTACTTC	CASSLAAGGETQYF
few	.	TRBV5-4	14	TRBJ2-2	TGTGCCAGCAGCTTCGACCAAAACACCGGGGAGCTGTTTTTT	CASSFDQNTGELFF
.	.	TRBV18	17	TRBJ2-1	TGTGCCAGCTCACCACCGGTAGGGACGGACACCTACAATGAGCAGTTCTTC	CASSPPVGTDTYNEQFF
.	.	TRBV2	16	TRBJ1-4	TGTGCCAGCAGTGGACAGGTTGGAGGTAAAGGAGAAAAACTGTTTTTT	CASSGQVGGKGEKLFF
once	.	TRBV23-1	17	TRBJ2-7	TGCGCCAGCCACCCCCGCAGGGAGAGAAGCGGCACCTACGAGCAGTACTTC	CASHPRRERSGTYEQYF
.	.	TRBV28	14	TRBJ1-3	TGTGCCAGCAGTTTACCATACGGTGGAAACACCATATATTTT	CASSLPYGGNTIYF
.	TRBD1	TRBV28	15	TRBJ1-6	TGTGCCAGCAGTCCAACAACAGGGGGCGTTTCACCCCTCCACTTT	CASSPTTGGVSPLHF
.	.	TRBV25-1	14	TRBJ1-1	TGTGCCAGCAGTGAATTGTCTACGGCAGCTGAAGCTTTCTTT	CASSELSTAAEAFF
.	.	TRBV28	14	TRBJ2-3	TGTGCCAGCACCCCGGGTCCCACCCCCTATACGCAGTATTTT	CASTPGPTPYTQYF
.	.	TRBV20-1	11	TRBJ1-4	TGCAGTGCTTGGGAGGGGGAAAAACTGTTTTTT	CSAWEGEKLFF
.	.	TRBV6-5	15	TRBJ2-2	TGTGCCAGCAAGGGTAGGACAGCAAACACCGGGGAGCTGTTTTTT	CASKGRTANTGELFF
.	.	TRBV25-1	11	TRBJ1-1	TGTGCCAGCAGAGAATACACTGAAGCTTTCTTT	CASREYTEAFF
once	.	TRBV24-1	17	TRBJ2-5	TGTGCCACCAGTGGGGGCGGGGAGTTCGGCAAGGGAGAGACCCAGTACTTC	CATSGGGEFGKGETQYF
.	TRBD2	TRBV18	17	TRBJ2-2	TGTGCCAGCTCACCTTTACCTAGCGGACTATACACCGGGGAGCTGTTTTTT	CASSPLPSGLYTGELFF
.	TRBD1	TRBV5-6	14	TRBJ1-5	TGTGCCAGCAGATTTCAGGGGGGGAGTCAGCCCCAGCATTTT	CASRFQGGSQPQHF
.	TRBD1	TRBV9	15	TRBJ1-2	TGTGCCAGCAGCGCCCGACAGGGGCCGGGGATGGGCTACACCTTC	CASSARQGPGMGYTF
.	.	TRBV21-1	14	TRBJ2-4	TGTGCCAGCAGCTCCGGGACGGTGGAAAACATTCAGTACTTC	CASSSGTVENIQYF
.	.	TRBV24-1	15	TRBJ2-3	TGTGCCACCAGTGACCCCCGTATAGGGACAGATACGCAGTATTTT	CATSDPRIGTDTQYF